What follows are 15 T cell receptor beta chains derived from one specimen sequenced in a study of OX40 agonist ivuxolimab in advanced cancers. The table came from immunoSEQ multiplex PCR; TCRdb's copy has only in-frame clones and leaves some out. The table includes roughly 62,000 clones, roughly 85% detected once. The material was CD4+ or CD8+ T cells sorted from blood, obtained in a trial of the OX40 agonist ivuxolimab. All receptors come from an adult with an advanced solid tumor such as melanoma, head and neck, liver or kidney cancer.

The rearrangement joins TRBV7-2 to TRBJ1-3, with 7 positions matching TRBD1. This CDR3 has 14 residues. The V and J ends lost 4 bases and 9 bases, in that order; junction bases with no gene match: 9. Germline V gene lookup returns CDR1 SGHTA and CDR2 FQGNSA. The CDR3 loop is CASSSMTGSGTIYF. The CDR3 nucleotides read TGTGCCAGCAGCTCCATGACAGGGAGTGGCACCATATATTTT.

The V call is TRBV6-5, the J call TRBJ1-1; D is undetermined. The CDR3 has 13 residues. The germline V gene has CDR1 MNHEY and CDR2 SVGAGI. Trimming cost V 2 bases and J 5 bases, with 9 bases left between them. The CDR3 spells CASSYGTSTEAFF. As DNA, the CDR3 is TGTGCCAGCAGTTACGGTACGAGTACTGAAGCTTTCTTT.

V usage is TRBV29-1 and J usage is TRBJ2-7, with TRBD2 identical over 7 bases. There are 13 residues in the CDR3. The germline gives CDR1 SQVTM, CDR2 ANQGSEA. The V segment lost 5 bases and the J segment 2 bases; nucleotides outside the gene matches: 6. The CDR3 loop reads CSVRPGLTYEQYF. The CDR3 region has the DNA TGCAGCGTTCGACCGGGACTAACCTACGAGCAGTACTTC.

The rearrangement joins TRBV15 to TRBJ2-7, with D possibly matching TRBD1 (5 bases). Trimming took 2 bases from V and 2 from J, leaving 10 bases between them. The length of the CDR3 is 14 residues. Germline V gene sequence: CDR1 LNHNV, CDR2 YYDKDF (reference sequence). The CDR3 reads CATSRPGQTYEQYF. CDR3 sequence (DNA): TGTGCCACCAGCAGACCTGGACAAACCTACGAGCAGTACTTC.

This clone was counted between two and nine times. Other DNA sequences in this specimen translate into the identical CDR3. The chain recombines TRBV19 with TRBJ1-2; 9 nucleotides align to TRBD1. The CDR3 is 13 amino acids. Germline V gene data show CDR1 as LNHDA and CDR2 as SQIVND (reference sequence). Unmatched junction bases numbered 7, after V lost 6 bases and J lost 8 bases. The CDR3 sequence: CASRAGQGRGYTF. The DNA for the CDR3 is TGTGCCAGTAGGGCTGGACAGGGGCGCGGCTACACCTTC.

In DNA, the CDR3 is TGTGCCAGCAGCGCCGGGGGCGGACCTCCCTACAATGAGCAGTTCTTC. It is translated as CASSAGGGPPYNEQFF. This chain joins TRBV9 and TRBJ2-1, with D tentatively TRBD1 or TRBD2 (6 bases each). The CDR3 runs 16 residues. V lost 3 bases to trimming and J lost 2 bases, with 15 bases between them. Germline values: CDR1 SGDLS, CDR2 YYNGEE.

This clone appeared once. This chain connects TRBV2 to TRBJ1-5, with unresolved D. Trimming took off 4 bases at V and 1 base at J, with 11 bases between the two ends. The germline V gene has CDR1 SNHLY and CDR2 FYNNEI. The CDR3 consists of 15 residues. CDR3 sequence: CASSGYTGSNQPQHF. The CDR3 DNA is TGTGCCAGCAGTGGGTACACTGGAAGCAATCAGCCCCAGCATTTT.

The rearrangement uses TRBV11-2 and TRBJ2-7; weak D call: TRBD2 (6 bases). The CDR3 is 15 amino acids. The V gene's germline CDR1 is SGHAT and CDR2 FQNNGV. V was shortened by 5 bases and J by 0 bases, with 14 bases between the two germline ends. CDR3 nucleotide sequence: TGTGCCAGCAGCGGAGCTGGGGACTTCTCCTACGAGCAGTACTTC. This translates into CASSGAGDFSYEQYF.

As to this clone: A junction boundary mismatches the germline segment, possibly from a read error. CDR3 bases: TGCGCCAGCAGACAAGATGTAGCGGGGGTTACGCAGTATTTT. It is translated as CASRQDVAGVTQYF. The rearrangement joins TRBV4-1 to TRBJ2-3; 9 bases map to TRBD2. The CDR3 has 14 amino acids. Per the germline V gene, CDR1 is MGHRA and CDR2 is YSYEKL.

The chain has TRBV19 and TRBJ2-1, with D unclear. Germline V gene sequence: CDR1 LNHDA, CDR2 SQIVND (reference sequence). Trimming cost V 5 bases and J 6 bases, with 5 bases left between them. The CDR3 contains 11 residues. The CDR3 DNA reads TGTGCCAGTAGTGTGGCCAATGAGCAGTTCTTC. The encoded protein is CASSVANEQFF.

The chain combines TRBV15 with TRBJ2-7, with D maybe TRBD1 (7 bases). The V end lost 0 bases, the J end lost 7 bases, and 16 bases lay between the germline ends. Germline V lookup: CDR1 LNHNV, CDR2 YYDKDF (reference sequence). The CDR3 runs 15 residues. This CDR3 is CATSRDVAARGEQYF. CDR3 DNA sequence: TGTGCCACCAGCAGAGATGTAGCGGCCAGGGGGGAGCAGTACTTC.

The rearrangement links TRBV9 to TRBJ1-2; 7 nucleotides align to TRBD1. Trimming took 0 bases from V and 0 from J; bases not matched to a gene: 2. The CDR3 spans 15 residues. Germline CDR1 and CDR2: SGDLS and YYNGEE. The CDR3 nucleotides read TGTGCCAGCAGCGTAGCCCAGGGGGCTAACTATGGCTACACCTTC. This translates into CASSVAQGANYGYTF.

V usage is TRBV19 and J usage is TRBJ1-5, with a possible D match to TRBD1 (6 bases). V was trimmed by 6 bases and J by 0 bases, leaving 9 bases between them. The CDR3 has 14 residues. Looked up from germline, CDR1 is LNHDA and CDR2 is SQIVND (reference sequence). The DNA of the CDR3 is TGTGCCAGTAGCGGACAGAATAGCAATCAGCCCCAGCATTTT. This translates into CASSGQNSNQPQHF.

J is TRBJ2-7 and V is TRBV18; 9 nucleotides match TRBD1. The germline V gene has CDR1 KGHSH and CDR2 LQKENI. This CDR3 is 15 amino acids long. V was pared by 4 bases and J by 7 bases, with 11 bases of the junction left unmatched. DNA of the CDR3: TGTGCCAGCTCACTCGGACAGGGGAACAGGGAGGAGCAGTACTTC. Encoded protein: CASSLGQGNREEQYF.

The chain employs TRBV5-1 and TRBJ1-1; D unresolved. The CDR3 consists of 13 residues. Trimming took 2 bases from V and 0 from J, leaving 5 bases between them. Germline V gene sequence: CDR1 SGHRS, CDR2 YFSETQ. The CDR3 DNA sequence: TGCGCCAGCAGCTTTGACGTGAACACTGAAGCTTTCTTT. It translates to CASSFDVNTEAFF.